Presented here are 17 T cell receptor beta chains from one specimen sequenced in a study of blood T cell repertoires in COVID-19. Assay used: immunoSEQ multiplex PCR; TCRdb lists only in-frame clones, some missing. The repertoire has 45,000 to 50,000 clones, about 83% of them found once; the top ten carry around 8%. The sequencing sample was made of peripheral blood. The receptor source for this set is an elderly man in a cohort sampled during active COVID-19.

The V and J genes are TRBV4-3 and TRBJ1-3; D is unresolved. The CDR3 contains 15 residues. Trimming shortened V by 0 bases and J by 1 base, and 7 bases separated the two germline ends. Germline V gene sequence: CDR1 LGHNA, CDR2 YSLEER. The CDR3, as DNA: TGCGCCAGCAGCCAAGACAGGCTATCTGGAAACACCATATATTTT. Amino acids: CASSQDRLSGNTIYF.

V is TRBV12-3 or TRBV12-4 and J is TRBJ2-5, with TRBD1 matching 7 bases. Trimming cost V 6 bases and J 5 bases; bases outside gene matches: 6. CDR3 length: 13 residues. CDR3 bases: TGTGCCAGCAGCGTAGGGGGCCTGGAGACCCAGTACTTC. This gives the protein CASSVGGLETQYF.

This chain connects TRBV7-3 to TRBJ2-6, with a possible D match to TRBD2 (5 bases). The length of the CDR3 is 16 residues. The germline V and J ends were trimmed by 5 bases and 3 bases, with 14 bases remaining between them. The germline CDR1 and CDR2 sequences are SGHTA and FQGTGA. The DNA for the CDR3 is TGTGCCAGCAGCCGAACTTCGGGGAGTGGGGCCAACGTCCTGACTTTC. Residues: CASSRTSGSGANVLTF.

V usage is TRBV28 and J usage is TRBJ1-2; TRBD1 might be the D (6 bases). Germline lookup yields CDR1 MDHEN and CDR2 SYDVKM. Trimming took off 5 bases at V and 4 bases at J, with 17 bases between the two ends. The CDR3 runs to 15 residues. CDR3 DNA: TGTGCCAGCAGTGACCTACAGGGATCCCGCTATGGCTACACCTTC. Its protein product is CASSDLQGSRYGYTF.

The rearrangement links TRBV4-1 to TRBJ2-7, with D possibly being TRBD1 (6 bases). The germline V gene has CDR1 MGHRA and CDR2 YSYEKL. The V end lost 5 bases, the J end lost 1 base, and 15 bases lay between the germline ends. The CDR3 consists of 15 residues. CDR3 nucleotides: TGCGCCAGCAGCGCAGACAGGTATCCTTCCTACGAGCAGTACTTC. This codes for CASSADRYPSYEQYF.

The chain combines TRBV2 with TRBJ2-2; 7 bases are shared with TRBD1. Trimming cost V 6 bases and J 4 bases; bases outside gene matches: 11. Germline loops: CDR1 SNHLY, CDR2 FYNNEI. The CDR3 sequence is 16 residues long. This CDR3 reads CASSLTTGVGTGELFF. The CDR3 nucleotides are TGTGCCAGCAGCCTTACCACAGGGGTGGGCACCGGGGAGCTGTTTTTT.

DNA for the CDR3: TGTGCCAGCGGACCTGGGACAGGGGGGTACGAGCAGTACTTC. Translated: CASGPGTGGYEQYF. The gene calls are TRBV28 and TRBJ2-7; 11 nucleotides align to TRBD1. Per the germline V gene, CDR1 is MDHEN and CDR2 is SYDVKM. This CDR3 is 14 amino acids long. Germline trimming cut 8 bases from V and 4 bases from J; bases unmatched to any gene: 7.

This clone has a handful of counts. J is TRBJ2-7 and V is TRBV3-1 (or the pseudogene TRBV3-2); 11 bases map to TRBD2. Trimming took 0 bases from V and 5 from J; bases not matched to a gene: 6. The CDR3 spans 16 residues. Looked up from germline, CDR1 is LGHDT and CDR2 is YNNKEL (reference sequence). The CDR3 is CASSQELAGAGNEQYF. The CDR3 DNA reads TGTGCCAGCAGCCAAGAACTAGCGGGGGCCGGTAACGAGCAGTACTTC.

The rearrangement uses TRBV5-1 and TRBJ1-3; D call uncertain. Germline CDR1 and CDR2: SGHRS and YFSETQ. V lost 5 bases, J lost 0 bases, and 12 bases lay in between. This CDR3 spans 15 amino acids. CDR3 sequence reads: CASRPPGNSGNTIYF. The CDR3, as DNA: TGCGCCAGCAGACCACCGGGGAACTCTGGAAACACCATATATTTT.

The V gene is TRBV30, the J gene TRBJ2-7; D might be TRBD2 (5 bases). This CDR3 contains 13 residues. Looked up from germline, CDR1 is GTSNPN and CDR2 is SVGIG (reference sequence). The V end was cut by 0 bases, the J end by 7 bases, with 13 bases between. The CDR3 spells CAWSVGFTGEQYF. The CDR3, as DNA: TGTGCCTGGAGTGTAGGGTTTACGGGGGAGCAGTACTTC.

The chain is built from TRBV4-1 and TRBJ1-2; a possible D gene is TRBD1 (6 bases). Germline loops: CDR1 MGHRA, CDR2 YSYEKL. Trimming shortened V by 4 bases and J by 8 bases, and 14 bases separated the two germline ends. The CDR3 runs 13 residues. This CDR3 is CASSPGTPGGYTF. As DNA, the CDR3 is TGCGCCAGCAGCCCGGGGACACCGGGAGGCTACACCTTC.

The CDR3 nucleotides are TGTGCCAGTAGTCCTCACAGGAGAATGAATGAAAAACTGTTTTTT. Protein: CASSPHRRMNEKLFF. This chain uses TRBV19 with TRBJ1-4; a weak D match, TRBD1 (5 bases). V was shortened by 5 bases and J by 5 bases, with 15 bases between the two germline ends. The CDR3 totals 15 residues. Germline V gene data show CDR1 as LNHDA and CDR2 as SQIVND (reference sequence). Supplemented by reference TRBV19 and TRBJ1-4, the full variable domain reads DGGITQSPKYLFRKEGQNVTLSCEQNLNHDAMYWYRQDPGQGLRLIYYSQIVNDFQKGDIAEGYSVSREKKESFPLTVTSAQKNPTAFYLCASSPHRRMNEKLFFGSGTQLSVL.

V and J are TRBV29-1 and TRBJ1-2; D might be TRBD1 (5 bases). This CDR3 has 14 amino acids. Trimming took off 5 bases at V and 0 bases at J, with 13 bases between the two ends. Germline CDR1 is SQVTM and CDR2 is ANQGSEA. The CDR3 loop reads CSVRTAGTNYGYTF. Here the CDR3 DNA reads TGCAGCGTTCGAACGGCAGGGACTAACTATGGCTACACCTTC.

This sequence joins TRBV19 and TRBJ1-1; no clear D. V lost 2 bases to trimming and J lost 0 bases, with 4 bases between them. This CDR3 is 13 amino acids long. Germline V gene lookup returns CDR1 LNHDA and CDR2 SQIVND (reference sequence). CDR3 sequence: CASSIYLNTEAFF. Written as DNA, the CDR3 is TGTGCCAGTAGTATATATCTGAACACTGAAGCTTTCTTT.

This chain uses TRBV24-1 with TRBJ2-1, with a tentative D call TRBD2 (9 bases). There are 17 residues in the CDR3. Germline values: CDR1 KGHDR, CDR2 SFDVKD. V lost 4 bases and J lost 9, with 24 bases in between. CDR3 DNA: TGTGCCACCAGTGAGGCCGGGACTAGCCTACAGGGGGGTGAGCAGTTCTTC. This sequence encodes CATSEAGTSLQGGEQFF.

The CDR3 DNA reads TGTGCCAGCAGTTTACTGAGCGGGAGGGTCTACAATGAGCAGTTCTTC. It yields the protein CASSLLSGRVYNEQFF. The genes are TRBV28 and TRBJ2-1; 10 bases match TRBD2. From germline, CDR1 is MDHEN and CDR2 SYDVKM. The ends lost 2 bases at V and 3 bases at J; junction bases unmatched: 4. This CDR3 is 16 amino acids long.

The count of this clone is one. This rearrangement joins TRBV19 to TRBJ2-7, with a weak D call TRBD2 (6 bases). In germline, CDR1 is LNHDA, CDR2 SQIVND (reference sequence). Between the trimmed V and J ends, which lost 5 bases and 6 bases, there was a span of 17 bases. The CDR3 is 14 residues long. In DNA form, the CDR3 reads TGTGCCAGTAGTGAAGACTGGCGGGATCGCGAGCAGTACTTC. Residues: CASSEDWRDREQYF.